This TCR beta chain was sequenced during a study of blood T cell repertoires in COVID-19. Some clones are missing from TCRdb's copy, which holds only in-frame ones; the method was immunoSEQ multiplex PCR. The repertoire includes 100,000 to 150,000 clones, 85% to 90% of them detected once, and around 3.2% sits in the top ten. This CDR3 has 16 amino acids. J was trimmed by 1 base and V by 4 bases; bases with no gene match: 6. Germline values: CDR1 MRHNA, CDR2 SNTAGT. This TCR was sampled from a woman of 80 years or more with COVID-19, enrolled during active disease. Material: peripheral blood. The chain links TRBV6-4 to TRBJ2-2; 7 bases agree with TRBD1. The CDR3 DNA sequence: TGTGCCAGCAGTGCTCAGGGGGACCTGAACACCGGGGAGCTGTTTTTT. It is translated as CASSAQGDLNTGELFF.